Listed below are T cell receptor beta chains from one sample, sequenced in a study of blood T cell repertoires in COVID-19. TCRdb keeps only in-frame clones here, not all; method: immunoSEQ multiplex PCR. This sample has a few hundred thousand clones, with under 90% found just once. The sequenced material came from peripheral blood. These receptors came from a woman between 40 and 50 years old who had recovered from COVID-19. Each CDR3 is given with its conserved first and last residue. The D gene is left open where the match is weak. The size field is filled for only some rows; it gives once, few, many or a size class.

j_call,d_call,v_call,clone_size,cdr3_aa,cdr3_nt
TRBJ2-7,TRBD1,TRBV27,-,CASSSGAGQGLYEQYF,TGTGCCAGCAGCTCCGGGGCGGGACAGGGGTTATACGAGCAGTACTTC
TRBJ2-4,TRBD1,TRBV7-2,-,CASSLVTGQGGIQYF,TGTGCCAGCAGCTTAGTCACCGGACAGGGGGGCATTCAGTACTTC
TRBJ2-4,TRBD2,TRBV19,-,CASTEAPSGGIQYF,TGTGCCAGTACCGAGGCCCCAAGCGGGGGCATTCAGTACTTC
TRBJ2-1,TRBD2,TRBV6-1,-,CASSEMSSGRVWEQFF,TGTGCCAGCAGTGAAATGTCTAGCGGGAGGGTATGGGAGCAGTTCTTC
TRBJ2-1,-,TRBV4-1,-,CASSHSGSYNEQFF,TGCGCCAGCAGCCATTCGGGGTCCTACAATGAGCAGTTCTTC
TRBJ2-3,TRBD1,TRBV27,-,CASSEYRGRGTDTQYF,TGTGCCAGCAGTGAATACAGGGGGCGCGGCACAGATACGCAGTATTTT
TRBJ1-3,-,TRBV27,-,CASSLSPPLYNSGNTIYF,TGTGCCAGCAGTTTATCACCCCCACTATACAACTCTGGAAACACCATATATTTT
TRBJ2-3,TRBD2,TRBV27,-,CASSLVPLAGYTDTQYF,TGTGCCAGCAGTTTAGTCCCGCTAGCGGGGTATACAGATACGCAGTATTTT
TRBJ2-1,-,TRBV5-4,-,CASSYAGINEQFF,TGTGCCAGCAGTTACGCGGGTATCAATGAGCAGTTCTTC
TRBJ1-1,-,TRBV18,-,CASSLTENTEAFF,TGTGCCAGCTCACTGACAGAGAACACTGAAGCTTTCTTT
TRBJ1-2,TRBD1,TRBV27,-,CASRPDRVYGYTF,TGTGCCAGCAGGCCGGACAGGGTCTATGGCTACACCTTC
TRBJ2-3,TRBD2,TRBV3-1/TRBV3-2,-,CASSQNLAGGTDTQYF,TGTGCCAGCAGCCAGAATTTGGCGGGAGGTACAGATACGCAGTATTTT
TRBJ2-7,TRBD1,TRBV7-2,-,CASSSTGTGSYEQYF,TGTGCCAGCAGCTCAACCGGGACAGGGAGCTACGAGCAGTACTTC
TRBJ2-2,-,TRBV24-1,once,CATSDFFGQGNTGELFF,TGTGCCACCAGTGATTTCTTTGGGCAGGGAAACACCGGGGAGCTGTTTTTT
TRBJ2-7,-,TRBV30,-,CAWSVGSQGHDEQYF,TGTGCCTGGAGTGTAGGAAGCCAGGGGCACGACGAGCAGTACTTC
TRBJ2-7,TRBD2,TRBV27,-,CASSPTSGRAYEQYF,TGTGCCAGCAGTCCGACTAGCGGGAGGGCCTACGAGCAGTACTTC
TRBJ2-3,-,TRBV9,-,CASSVASFPGAGNTDTQYF,TGTGCCAGCAGCGTAGCTTCATTTCCTGGGGCAGGGAACACAGATACGCAGTATTTT
TRBJ2-7,-,TRBV7-9,few,CASRPGLLGYEQYF,TGTGCCAGCAGGCCGGGACTCCTAGGCTACGAGCAGTACTTC
TRBJ1-1,TRBD1,TRBV25-1,-,CASRAGQGNTEAFF,TGTGCCAGCAGGGCCGGACAGGGGAACACTGAAGCTTTCTTT
TRBJ1-2,-,TRBV11-3,once,CASSLRGHDNYGYTF,TGTGCCAGCAGCTTAAGGGGTCACGATAACTATGGCTACACCTTC
TRBJ1-1,-,TRBV6-5,-,CASSSEVNTEAFF,TGTGCCAGCAGCTCCGAGGTGAACACTGAAGCTTTCTTT
TRBJ2-5,TRBD2,TRBV11-3,-,CASSLGDETSGKETQYF,TGTGCCAGCAGCTTGGGGGACGAGACTAGCGGGAAAGAGACCCAGTACTTC
TRBJ1-1,-,TRBV9,-,CASSVGRFGDTEAFF,TGTGCCAGCAGCGTAGGTCGGTTCGGGGACACTGAAGCTTTCTTT
TRBJ2-5,TRBD2,TRBV10-3,-,CAIGPGTSGQETQYF,TGTGCCATCGGCCCAGGGACTAGCGGACAAGAGACCCAGTACTTC
TRBJ1-1,-,TRBV12-3/TRBV12-4,-,CASSWVGGNLAFF,TGTGCCAGCAGTTGGGTAGGGGGTAATTTGGCTTTCTTT
TRBJ2-7,TRBD2,TRBV29-1,few,CSVRTGLSNYEQYF,TGCAGCGTACGGACGGGACTAAGTAACTACGAGCAGTACTTC
TRBJ2-2,-,TRBV15,-,CATSSAPGVGELFF,TGTGCCACCAGCAGCGCCCCCGGGGTCGGGGAGCTGTTTTTT
TRBJ1-2,-,TRBV19,-,CASSINSLYGYTF,TGTGCCAGTAGTATAAACAGTCTCTATGGCTACACCTTC
TRBJ1-5,-,TRBV7-2,-,CASSGDQGTQPQHF,TGTGCCAGCAGCGGAGATCAGGGGACTCAGCCCCAGCATTTT
TRBJ2-5,-,TRBV7-9,-,CASSPPYGEETQYF,TGTGCCAGCAGCCCCCCCTACGGAGAAGAGACCCAGTACTTC
TRBJ1-1,-,TRBV3-1/TRBV3-2,-,CASSQELRNTEAFF,TGTGCCAGCAGCCAAGAACTCCGAAACACTGAAGCTTTCTTT
TRBJ2-3,TRBD2,TRBV9,-,CASSVAPPGTSGITDTQYF,TGTGCCAGCAGCGTAGCTCCGCCCGGGACTAGCGGAATCACAGATACGCAGTATTTT
TRBJ1-5,-,TRBV30,-,CAWSFNDGEPQHF,TGTGCCTGGAGTTTCAACGACGGAGAGCCCCAGCATTTT
TRBJ2-1,TRBD2,TRBV27,-,CASSSAPGLAGDWEQFF,TGTGCCAGCAGTTCGGCCCCGGGACTAGCGGGAGATTGGGAGCAGTTCTTC
TRBJ2-2,-,TRBV25-1,-,CASSEATVPSTGELFF,TGTGCCAGCAGTGAAGCGACAGTGCCCAGCACCGGGGAGCTGTTTTTT
TRBJ1-1,-,TRBV6-5,few,CASSMESGPGTEAFF,TGTGCCAGCAGTATGGAAAGTGGTCCGGGGACTGAAGCTTTCTTT
TRBJ2-3,-,TRBV30,-,CACATHKSTDTQYF,TGTGCCTGCGCGACACACAAGAGCACAGATACGCAGTATTTT
TRBJ1-1,TRBD1,TRBV6-5,-,CASNRQGAGNTEAFF,TGTGCCAGCAATCGTCAGGGGGCTGGAAACACTGAAGCTTTCTTT
TRBJ2-7,TRBD1,TRBV29-1,-,CSVEDQGQRYEQYF,TGCAGCGTTGAAGATCAGGGACAGAGATACGAGCAGTACTTC
TRBJ1-1,-,TRBV6-6,-,CASGVAGNTEAFF,TGTGCCAGCGGGGTGGCGGGGAACACTGAAGCTTTCTTT
TRBJ1-2,-,TRBV28,-,CASTETGYGYTF,TGTGCCAGCACGGAAACAGGCTATGGCTACACCTTC
TRBJ2-7,-,TRBV30,-,CAWSVHRVFGLYEQYF,TGTGCCTGGAGTGTCCACAGGGTATTCGGCTTGTACGAGCAGTACTTC
TRBJ2-3,TRBD2,TRBV7-9,once,CASSLPGGLTDTQYF,TGTGCCAGCAGCTTACCGGGGGGGCTCACAGATACGCAGTATTTT
TRBJ1-5,-,TRBV18,-,CASSPGMDPRQPQHF,TGTGCCAGCTCACCAGGTATGGATCCCAGGCAGCCCCAGCATTTT
TRBJ2-4,-,TRBV6-6,-,CASSPGGGRNIQYF,TGTGCCAGCAGTCCGGGTGGGGGCCGAAACATTCAGTACTTC
TRBJ2-3,-,TRBV13,-,CASSLLSASASSTDTQYF,TGTGCCAGCAGCCTCCTAAGCGCCTCTGCCTCTAGCACAGATACGCAGTATTTT
TRBJ1-5,-,TRBV9,-,CASSLQGIGNQPQHF,TGTGCCAGCAGCTTGCAGGGGATCGGCAATCAGCCCCAGCATTTT
TRBJ1-2,TRBD1,TRBV3-1/TRBV3-2,-,CASSQDPMGSLTGESGYTF,TGTGCCAGCAGCCAAGATCCGATGGGATCCTTAACAGGGGAGAGTGGCTACACCTTC
TRBJ1-5,-,TRBV21-1,-,CASSASGQGALKGQPQHF,TGTGCCAGCAGCGCCTCGGGACAGGGGGCACTGAAGGGTCAGCCCCAGCATTTT
TRBJ2-7,TRBD2,TRBV9,-,CASSPKSVEAGPYEQYF,TGTGCCAGCAGCCCAAAAAGCGTCGAAGCGGGACCCTACGAGCAGTACTTC
TRBJ2-1,-,TRBV3-1/TRBV3-2,-,CASSQWEPPSYNEQFF,TGTGCCAGCAGCCAGTGGGAGCCACCCAGCTACAATGAGCAGTTCTTC
TRBJ2-1,TRBD2,TRBV2,-,CASIGLAVHNEQFF,TGTGCCAGCATTGGACTAGCGGTCCACAATGAGCAGTTCTTC
TRBJ2-7,TRBD1,TRBV10-3,-,CAISEYRGLYEQYF,TGTGCCATCAGTGAGTACAGGGGTCTCTACGAGCAGTACTTC
TRBJ1-5,-,TRBV27,-,CASSFLGQNQPQHF,TGTGCCAGCAGTTTTCTGGGGCAGAATCAGCCCCAGCATTTT